A selection of T cell receptor beta chains follows, all from one sample in a study of blood T cell repertoires in COVID-19. Assay used: immunoSEQ multiplex PCR; TCRdb lists only in-frame clones, some missing. The sample lists some 190,000 clones; about 81% were seen once. The sequencing sample was made of peripheral blood. The source of these receptors is a woman aged 55-70 years with COVID-19, enrolled during active disease. Both conserved end residues are part of each CDR3. A D gene is named only where the DNA matches it firmly. Rows may omit the clone size; those that give it use once, few, many or a size class.

V: TRBV30
length: 15
size: NA
J: TRBJ1-6
D: TRBD1
DNA: TGTGCCTGGAGGATTGACAGGGGATCGAATTCACCCCTCCACTTT
CDR3: CAWRIDRGSNSPLHF

V: TRBV6-5
length: 13
size: NA
J: TRBJ1-3
D: NA
DNA: TGTGCCAGCAGTAGGGGCTCTGGAAACACCATATATTTT
CDR3: CASSRGSGNTIYF

V: TRBV5-1
length: 15
size: NA
J: TRBJ1-1
D: TRBD1
DNA: TGCGCCAGCAGCGCCGCCGGGACAGGGAACACTGAAGCTTTCTTT
CDR3: CASSAAGTGNTEAFF

V: TRBV28
length: 14
size: few
J: TRBJ1-2
D: NA
DNA: TGTGCCAGCAGTTTCCAGGGAGGGAAGGCTGGCTACACCTTC
CDR3: CASSFQGGKAGYTF

V: TRBV15
length: 16
size: NA
J: TRBJ1-5
D: NA
DNA: TGTGCCACCAGCAGAGATAGCTGGGTGGATACCCAGCCCCAGCATTTT
CDR3: CATSRDSWVDTQPQHF

V: TRBV5-1
length: 16
size: NA
J: TRBJ1-3
D: TRBD1
DNA: TGCGCCAGCAGCCCGACGGGACAGGTCTCTGGAAACACCATATATTTT
CDR3: CASSPTGQVSGNTIYF

V: TRBV7-2
length: 14
size: NA
J: TRBJ2-5
D: TRBD2
DNA: TGTGCCAGCAGCCCGCGAGCGGGGGTTGAGACCCAGTACTTC
CDR3: CASSPRAGVETQYF

V: TRBV28
length: 14
size: NA
J: TRBJ1-1
D: TRBD1
DNA: TGTGCCAGCAGTAAACAGGGGGCTTACACTGAAGCTTTCTTT
CDR3: CASSKQGAYTEAFF

V: TRBV7-8
length: 15
size: NA
J: TRBJ1-2
D: NA
DNA: TGTGCCAGCAGCTTACACGGTGCGACTAACTATGGCTACACCTTC
CDR3: CASSLHGATNYGYTF

V: TRBV6-5
length: 15
size: NA
J: TRBJ1-5
D: TRBD1
DNA: TGTGCCAGCAGGTTACAGGGGTGGGGGAATCAGCCCCAGCATTTT
CDR3: CASRLQGWGNQPQHF

V: TRBV7-2
length: 15
size: NA
J: TRBJ2-7
D: NA
DNA: TGTGCCAGCAGCTTAGCCACTTCTAGGAGCGGCGAGCAGTACTTC
CDR3: CASSLATSRSGEQYF